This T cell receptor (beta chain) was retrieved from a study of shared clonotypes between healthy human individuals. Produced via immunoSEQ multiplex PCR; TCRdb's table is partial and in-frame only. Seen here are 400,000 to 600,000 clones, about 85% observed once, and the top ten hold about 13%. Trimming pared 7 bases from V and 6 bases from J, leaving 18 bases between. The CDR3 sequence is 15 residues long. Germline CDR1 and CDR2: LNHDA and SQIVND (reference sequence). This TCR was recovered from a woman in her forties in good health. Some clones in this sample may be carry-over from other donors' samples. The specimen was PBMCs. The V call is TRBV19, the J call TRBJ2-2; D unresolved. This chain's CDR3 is CASKSNRKSSGELFF. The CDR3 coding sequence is TGTGCCAGTAAGAGTAATCGGAAGTCGTCCGGGGAGCTGTTTTTT.